A selection of T cell receptor beta chains follows, all from one sample in a study of T cells in Graves' hyperthyroidism and ophthalmopathy. In TCRdb, the multiplex PCR reads were re-called with MiXCR into one record per CDR3 protein. The sample yields roughly 580,000 distinct CDR3 sequences, over 11% seen once. The sample comprised blood. These receptors originate from a woman aged 25 to 45 with Graves' hyperthyroidism that later progressed to Graves' ophthalmopathy. The CDR3 runs from the conserved cysteine through the conserved F or W. The D gene is left open where the match is weak. A clone size is listed for some rows: how often the clone was seen (once, few, many), or a class if it is expanded.

size,V,D,J,CDR3,DNA
.,TRBV5-4,.,TRBJ1-1,CASSFWGMNTEAFF,TGTGCCAGCAGCTTTTGGGGGATGAACACTGAAGCTTTCTTT
many,TRBV4-1,.,TRBJ1-1,CASTHMERQRNTEAFF,TGCGCCAGCACCCATATGGAGAGACAGAGAAACACTGAAGCTTTCTTT
many,TRBV19,TRBD1,TRBJ1-2,CAAGTGSGYTF,TGTGCCGCCGGGACAGGGAGCGGCTACACCTTC
many,TRBV2,.,TRBJ2-3,CASSDEGVSTDTQYF,TGTGCCAGCAGTGACGAGGGGGTGAGCACAGATACGCAGTATTTT
many,TRBV9,.,TRBJ1-3,CASSVVEGNTIYF,TGTGCCAGCAGCGTAGTGGAGGGAAACACCATATATTTT
many,TRBV27,.,TRBJ2-5,CASRELGAEETQYF,TGTGCCAGCAGAGAACTTGGGGCGGAAGAGACCCAGTACTTC
many,TRBV27,.,TRBJ2-5,CATQARGETQYF,TGTGCCACCCAAGCACGGGGGGAGACCCAGTACTTC
few,TRBV24-1,TRBD1,TRBJ1-1,CATSDPQGGTEAFF,TGTGCCACCAGTGATCCCCAGGGGGGGACTGAAGCTTTCTTT
many,TRBV6-1,.,TRBJ2-5,CASSELVRGETQYF,TGTGCCAGCAGTGAATTGGTCAGGGGAGAGACCCAGTACTTC
many,TRBV13,.,TRBJ2-2,CASSPRSRTGELFF,TGTGCCAGCAGCCCCCGGAGCCGCACCGGGGAGCTGTTTTTT
.,TRBV2,.,TRBJ2-1,CASTPGVKDEQFF,TGTGCCAGCACGCCGGGAGTCAAGGATGAGCAGTTCTTC
.,TRBV20-1,.,TRBJ1-5,CSARDRMWAGRKLNQPQHF,TGCAGTGCTAGAGACCGTATGTGGGCAGGTCGGAAGTTGAATCAGCCCCAGCATTTT
many,TRBV7-8,.,TRBJ2-1,CASSLTRRPPVYNEQFF,TGTGCCAGCAGCTTAACTCGGAGACCACCTGTCTACAATGAGCAGTTCTTC
few,TRBV10-3,.,TRBJ2-3,CAISDPSDTQYF,TGTGCCATCAGTGACCCCAGTGATACGCAGTATTTT
many,TRBV28,.,TRBJ2-3,CASSPPSTSTDTQYF,TGTGCCAGCAGTCCTCCTAGTACTAGCACAGATACGCAGTATTTT
few,TRBV11-2,TRBD2,TRBJ2-4,CASSFSREIVSRNIQYF,TGTGCCAGCAGCTTTTCGCGGGAGATTGTTAGTAGGAACATTCAGTACTTC
many,TRBV12-3/TRBV12-4,.,TRBJ2-7,CASSGDDYEQYF,TGTGCCAGCAGTGGAGACGACTACGAGCAGTACTTC
many,TRBV27,.,TRBJ1-5,CASSPPGFGSNQPQHF,TGTGCCAGCAGTCCGCCGGGATTTGGGAGCAATCAGCCCCAGCATTTT
many,TRBV11-3,TRBD1,TRBJ2-7,CASSLRDSYYEQYF,TGTGCCAGCAGCCTCCGGGACAGCTACTACGAGCAGTACTTC
few,TRBV4-1,.,TRBJ1-2,CASSQVIRGRYGYTF,TGCGCCAGCAGCCAAGTTATTCGCGGGCGTTATGGCTACACCTTC
many,TRBV28,.,TRBJ2-7,CASSAANSYEQYF,TGTGCCAGCAGTGCGGCTAATTCCTACGAGCAGTACTTC
many,TRBV12-3/TRBV12-4,.,TRBJ2-1,CASSPRGGTSLNNEQFF,TGTGCCAGCAGTCCTCGTGGGGGAACCTCCTTGAACAATGAGCAGTTCTTC
many,TRBV6-1,TRBD1,TRBJ1-1,CASALIWTGRPTEAFF,TGTGCCAGCGCCTTGATATGGACAGGCAGACCTACTGAAGCTTTCTTT